Below, 30 T cell receptor beta chains from the same sample are listed, as sequenced in a study of T and B cells in COVID-19 patients. TRB rearrangements were amplified by multiplex PCR with BIOMED2 TRB-A/B primers. TCRdb used MiXCR to reprocess the multiplex PCR reads, holding one entry per CDR3 protein. In the table there are a few thousand distinct CDR3 sequences, about 28% of which are singletons. Blood genomic DNA input for TRB amplification was about 240-550 ng. Sample: blood. These receptors were taken from a human donor with active COVID-19.

In its sample, this clonotype is medium-sized (0.01 to 0.1%). The J gene is TRBJ2-7, the V gene TRBV5-6; D might be TRBD1 (5 bases). This CDR3 has 13 residues. CDR1 is SGHDT and CDR2 is YYEEEE in the germline V gene. The ends were cut back, 4 bases at V and 7 bases at J, with 15 bases in the middle. CDR3: CASSLGARREQYF. For the CDR3, the DNA is TGTGCCAGCAGCCTAGGGGCCCGTCGGGAGCAGTACTTC.

This clonotype is medium-sized within its sample. This rearrangement joins TRBV5-6 to TRBJ1-6; 8 positions match TRBD1. This CDR3 has 16 amino acids. J gave up 0 bases and V 2 bases, and 1 base lay outside the gene matches. Germline loops: CDR1 SGHDT, CDR2 YYEEEE. CDR3 residues: CASSFGQGSYNSPLHF. In DNA form, the CDR3 reads TGTGCCAGCAGCTTCGGACAGGGCTCCTATAATTCACCCCTCCACTTT.

The chain has TRBV10-1 and TRBJ1-2; possible D gene TRBD1, 5 bases. The CDR3 runs to 13 residues. Trimming stripped 11 bases from V and 4 bases from J, with 17 bases between. From germline, CDR1 is WNHNN and CDR2 SYGVQD (reference sequence). The chain's CDR3 is CACSRGGVYGYTF. The CDR3 DNA follows: TGCGCCTGTTCGCGGGGGGGAGTCTATGGCTACACCTTC.

V and J are TRBV2 and TRBJ1-1; D might be TRBD1 (5 bases). Looked up from germline, CDR1 is SNHLY and CDR2 is FYNNEI. Trimming took 2 bases from V and 11 from J, leaving 12 bases between them. CDR3 length equals 12 residues. This CDR3 is CASSEHSGRAFF. The DNA for the CDR3 is TGTGCCAGCAGTGAACATTCAGGGAGGGCTTTCTTT.

This sequence joins TRBV20-1 and TRBJ2-7; possibly TRBD2 for D (5 bases). V was cut by 0 bases and J by 3 bases, with 15 bases left in between. The CDR3 is 15 residues long. CDR1 and CDR2 (germline): DFQATT, SNEGSKA (reference sequence). Written as DNA, the CDR3 is TGCAGTGCTAGAGATCCCGCCCTAGCTTACTACGAGCAGTACTTC. Amino acids: CSARDPALAYYEQYF.

This clonotype is categorized as medium-sized. The V gene is TRBV19, the J gene TRBJ1-1; D remains unclear. V gave up 5 bases and J gave up 5 bases, with 12 bases separating them. CDR1 is LNHDA, CDR2 SQIVND, per germline (reference sequence). CDR3 length equals 13 residues. In DNA, the CDR3 is TGTGCCAGTAGTCCCCACCTGAGGACTGAAGCTTTCTTT. Protein product: CASSPHLRTEAFF.

By share, this clonotype counts as medium-sized (0.01 to 0.1%). This chain uses TRBV29-1 with TRBJ1-5; D may be TRBD1 (5 bases). Between the trimmed V and J ends, which lost 4 bases and 0 bases, there was a span of 13 bases. Germline values: CDR1 SQVTM, CDR2 ANQGSEA. The CDR3 sequence is 15 residues long. As DNA, the CDR3 is TGCAGCGTTGTACAGGCAGTTCTTAGCAATCAGCCCCAGCATTTT. It translates to CSVVQAVLSNQPQHF.

This clonotype occurred many times. The V gene is TRBV5-3, the J gene TRBJ2-7; TRBD2 matches at 8 bases. TRBV5-3 belongs to the ORF category, with a function that is uncertain. This CDR3 region has 15 residues. V dropped 2 bases and J dropped 2; count of bases not matched to a gene: 6. As DNA, the CDR3 is TGTGCCAGAAGCTTTCGACGGGAGGGCCCCTACGAGCAGTACTTC. This codes for CARSFRREGPYEQYF.

This clonotype is termed medium-sized (0.01 to 0.1%). CDR3 region: CASRESSGNTIYF. The CDR3 nucleotides are TGTGCCAGCCGGGAGAGCTCTGGAAACACCATATATTTT. V gene TRBV6-5 combines with J gene TRBJ1-3; no firm D call. Germline V gene data show CDR1 as MNHEY and CDR2 as SVGAGI. Trimming removed 8 bases at V and 0 bases at J, with 8 bases between. The CDR3 is 13 amino acids.

Many counts were recorded for this clonotype. V usage is TRBV7-9 and J usage is TRBJ2-7; D possibly corresponds to TRBD2 (5 bases). The CDR3 has 13 residues. Between the trimmed V and J ends, which lost 3 bases and 1 base, there was a span of 7 bases. Germline CDR1 SEHNR, CDR2 FQNEAQ (reference sequence). CDR3 loop: CASSFGLSYEQYF. The CDR3 DNA follows: TGTGCCAGCAGCTTTGGACTGTCCTACGAGCAGTACTTC.

This clonotype was seen only once. A much larger clone lies a single base off, so this may be a read error. This chain uses TRBV19 with TRBJ2-1; D may match TRBD1 or TRBD2 (5 bases each). Germline assignment: CDR1 LNHDA and CDR2 SQIVND (reference sequence). CDR3 length: 13 amino acids. V lost 6 bases to trimming and J lost 10 bases, with 16 bases between them. CDR3 region: CASSPSGGDEQFF. DNA of the CDR3: TGTGCCAGTAGCCCCTCTGGGGGTGACGAGCAGTTCTTC.

The chain uses TRBV6-5 and TRBJ1-2; D is ambiguous. The ends were cut back, 5 bases at V and 4 bases at J, with 23 bases in the middle. Germline V lookup: CDR1 MNHEY, CDR2 SVGAGI. The CDR3 contains 17 residues. This CDR3 is CASSETMQQVYFYGYTF. For the CDR3, the DNA is TGTGCCAGCAGTGAAACGATGCAGCAAGTTTACTTCTATGGCTACACCTTC.

This chain uses TRBV11-1 with TRBJ2-5; tentatively, D is TRBD1 or TRBD2 (6 bases each). Deletions cut 4 bases from V and 0 bases from J, with 18 bases between. The CDR3 extends over 17 amino acids. CDR1 is SGHAT and CDR2 is FQDESV in the germline V gene (reference sequence). The CDR3 is CASSSRGQAGYQETQYF. The CDR3 nucleotides are TGTGCCAGCAGCTCCCGGGGGCAGGCCGGGTACCAAGAGACCCAGTACTTC.

In its sample, this clonotype was seen a few times. This chain uses TRBV20-1 with TRBJ2-7; TRBD1 or TRBD2 may be the D gene (5 bases each). The CDR3 runs 13 residues. V lost 5 bases, J lost 1 base, and 12 bases lay in between. Per the germline V gene, CDR1 is DFQATT and CDR2 is SNEGSKA (reference sequence). CDR3 bases: TGCAGTGCTTCACCGGGACCTTCCTACGAGCAGTACTTC. Amino acids: CSASPGPSYEQYF.

The chain combines TRBV10-3 with TRBJ2-7, with D hard to call. Germline lookup yields CDR1 ENHRY and CDR2 SYGVKD. This CDR3 has 14 residues. V was clipped by 7 bases and J by 0 bases, with 13 bases between them. As DNA, the CDR3 is TGTGCCATCACTCGCCAGGCTAGCTCCTACGAGCAGTACTTC. Translation: CAITRQASSYEQYF.

On this clonotype itself: A much larger clone differs from this one at a single base, so this may be a read error. The V call is TRBV5-5, the J call TRBJ2-4; weak D call: TRBD2 (5 bases). CDR1 is SGHKS and CDR2 is YYEKEE in the germline V gene (reference sequence). CDR3 length: 16 residues. V dropped 2 bases and J dropped 2 bases, with 14 bases sitting between them. The CDR3 spells CASSFGIGSTKNIQYF. In DNA form, the CDR3 reads TGTGCCAGCAGCTTCGGGATAGGAAGTACCAAAAACATTCAGTACTTC.

This clonotype is medium-sized in the sample. The chain joins TRBV5-4 to TRBJ2-1; the match to TRBD2 covers 7 bases. J gave up 1 base and V 4 bases, and 8 bases lay outside the gene matches. Per the germline V gene, CDR1 is SGHNT and CDR2 is YYREEE (reference sequence). CDR3 size: 16 residues. In DNA form, the CDR3 reads TGTGCCAGCAGCATCCTAGCGGAGGGATCCTACAATGAGCAGTTCTTC. Protein: CASSILAEGSYNEQFF.

This chain uses TRBV15 with TRBJ2-1; 7 positions agree with TRBD1. V shed 3 bases and J 9 bases; nucleotides not matched to a gene: 2. The CDR3 sequence is 12 residues long. In germline, CDR1 is LNHNV, CDR2 YYDKDF (reference sequence). In DNA, the CDR3 is TGTGCCACCAGCAGCCGACAGGGTGAGCAGTTCTTC. Its translation is CATSSRQGEQFF.

The gene calls are TRBV30 and TRBJ1-2, with 9 bases matching TRBD1. The germline CDR1 and CDR2 sequences are GTSNPN and SVGIG (reference sequence). J lost 8 bases, V lost 2 bases, and 6 bases had no gene match. This CDR3 is built from 13 residues. CDR3 coding DNA: TGTGCCTGGAGTCACGGACAGGGGTTCGGCTACACCTTC. This gives the protein CAWSHGQGFGYTF.

This clonotype is labeled as medium-sized (0.01 to 0.1%). The chain combines TRBV19 with TRBJ2-7; TRBD2 matches at 9 bases. The V segment lost 4 bases and the J segment 4 bases; nucleotides outside the gene matches: 5. The CDR3 loop spans 14 amino acids. Germline values: CDR1 LNHDA, CDR2 SQIVND (reference sequence). The CDR3 loop is CASSTGLASYEQYF. For the CDR3, the DNA is TGTGCCAGTAGTACGGGACTAGCATCGTACGAGCAGTACTTC.

V is TRBV15 and J is TRBJ1-4; TRBD1 matches 10 bases. From germline, CDR1 is LNHNV and CDR2 YYDKDF (reference sequence). With V trimmed by 3 bases and J by 4 bases, 5 bases remained unmatched. This CDR3 is 16 amino acids long. The CDR3 sequence is CATSRGTGEVNEKLFF. The CDR3 bases are TGTGCCACCAGCAGGGGGACAGGGGAAGTTAATGAAAAACTGTTTTTT.

Concerning this clonotype itself: One junction end disagrees with the germline gene, perhaps due to a read error. The genes are TRBV5-5 and TRBJ2-7; 11 nucleotides align to TRBD2. CDR1 is SGHKS, CDR2 YYEKEE, per germline (reference sequence). The CDR3 loop spans 16 amino acids. CDR3 in amino acids: CASSVSGTSGTYEQYF. In nucleotides, the CDR3 is TGCGCCAGCAGCGTCTCCGGGACTAGCGGAACCTACGAGCAGTACTTC.

The V and J genes are TRBV12-3 or TRBV12-4 and TRBJ1-1, with 7 bases identical to TRBD1. The CDR3 totals 13 residues. J was trimmed by 1 base and V by 5 bases; bases with no gene match: 1. CDR3 region: CASSRTGNTEAFF. The DNA of the CDR3 is TGTGCCAGCAGTAGGACAGGGAACACTGAAGCTTTCTTT.

The gene calls are TRBV5-1 and TRBJ2-1; D call uncertain. Germline values: CDR1 SGHRS, CDR2 YFSETQ. The length of the CDR3 is 15 residues. Trimming removed 0 bases from V and 2 bases from J, with 9 bases in between. The CDR3 loop reads CASSLAKGTYNEQFF. For the CDR3, the DNA is TGCGCCAGCAGCTTGGCCAAGGGTACCTACAATGAGCAGTTCTTC.

This clonotype is medium-sized by share. The chain recombines TRBV27 with TRBJ2-1, with D maybe TRBD1 (5 bases). In germline, CDR1 is MNHEY, CDR2 SMNVEV (reference sequence). Trimming left V 5 bases short and J 0 bases short, with 17 bases between. The CDR3 consists of 17 residues. CDR3 DNA sequence: TGTGCCAGCAGTCCCACCTCAGGGTTGAGCTCCTACAATGAGCAGTTCTTC. Encoded protein: CASSPTSGLSSYNEQFF.

This clonotype has just a few counts. The chain recombines TRBV6-4 with TRBJ1-1; D perhaps matches TRBD1 (6 bases). Between the trimmed V and J ends, which lost 6 bases and 1 base, there was a span of 12 bases. Germline CDR1 reads MRHNA; CDR2 reads SNTAGT. This CDR3 contains 14 residues. The CDR3, as DNA: TGTGCCAGCAGACCACAGGGTTGGAACACTGAAGCTTTCTTT. It encodes CASRPQGWNTEAFF.

The rearrangement uses TRBV24-1 and TRBJ2-1; D is perhaps TRBD2 (6 bases). Germline lookup yields CDR1 KGHDR and CDR2 SFDVKD. This CDR3 spans 15 amino acids. The ends were cut back, 2 bases at V and 5 bases at J, with 12 bases in the middle. The CDR3 sequence is CATSDSSGGNNEQFF. For the CDR3, the DNA is TGTGCCACCAGTGATTCCTCGGGCGGGAACAATGAGCAGTTCTTC.

The chain is built from TRBV13 and TRBJ2-7; 12 nucleotides align to TRBD2. This CDR3 region has 13 residues. Germline V CDR1 and CDR2: PRHDT, FYEKMQ (reference sequence). Trimming cost V 5 bases and J 7 bases; bases outside gene matches: 3. CDR3 protein: CASSPTSGREQYF. Written as DNA, the CDR3 is TGTGCCAGCAGCCCGACTAGCGGGAGAGAGCAGTACTTC.

This clonotype was seen a handful of times. The junction departs from germline at one end; a sequencing error may be responsible. This sequence joins TRBV5-5 and TRBJ2-2; TRBD1 matches at 9 bases. CDR1 and CDR2 from the germline V gene are SGHKS and YYEKEE (reference sequence). The CDR3 length is 18 residues. CDR3: CASSFQAPGTGYTGELFF. The CDR3 DNA sequence: TGCGCCAGCAGCTTCCAGGCCCCCGGGACAGGGTACACCGGGGAGCTGTTTTTT. Using reference TRBV5-5 and TRBJ2-2 for the parts outside the CDR3, the full variable domain is DAGVTQSPTHLIKTRGQQVTLRCSPISGHKSVSWYQQVLGQGPQFIFQYYEKEERGRGNFPDRFSARQFPNYSSELNVNALLLGDSALYLCASSFQAPGTGYTGELFFGEGSRLTVL.

The chain employs TRBV20-1 and TRBJ2-7, with TRBD2 as a possible D gene (6 bases). The CDR3 loop spans 15 amino acids. Trimming pared 0 bases from V and 5 bases from J, leaving 17 bases between. The germline gives CDR1 DFQATT, CDR2 SNEGSKA (reference sequence). CDR3 region: CSARDGRAGRHEQYF. The CDR3 region has the DNA TGCAGTGCTAGAGATGGCCGAGCAGGGAGGCACGAGCAGTACTTC.